This T cell receptor (beta chain) originates from a study of blood T cell repertoires in COVID-19. For the study at large: Sources were T cells, B-cell-depleted T cells, or PBMCs; the material itself was cDNA or gDNA.

This CDR3 comprises 15 residues. Trimming cost V 6 bases and J 6 bases; bases outside gene matches: 10. Germline assignment: CDR1 LGHDT and CDR2 YNNKEL (reference sequence). In the original processing: The assay estimated nucleated cells by amplifying reference gene primers. Libraries were prepared by immunoSEQ multiplex PCR; TCRdb keeps only in-frame clonotypes and omits some of them. The DNA gave D and trimming, while V, J and clone size come from that table. The sample lists under 200,000 clones, roughly 83% occurring once. This clone occurred a few times. The TCR originated in a human donor in a cohort sampled during active COVID-19. Specimen: peripheral blood. V is TRBV3-1 (or the pseudogene TRBV3-2) and J is TRBJ1-5; 8 nucleotides align to TRBD1. CDR3 residues: CASRAGQGIGQPQHF. In DNA form, the CDR3 reads TGTGCCAGCAGGGCAGGACAGGGAATAGGTCAGCCCCAGCATTTT.